The next 5 T cell receptor beta chains were all read from a single sample in a study of shared clonotypes between healthy human individuals. TCRdb's copy holds only in-frame clones and misses some; the assay was immunoSEQ multiplex PCR. The sample contains about 480,000 clones, nearly 80% of which appear only once. The sample was PBMCs. These receptors were collected from a woman aged 40 to 50 in good health. Some clones in this sample may be carry-over from other donors' samples.

Points on this clone: Other DNA sequences in the same sample also yield this CDR3. The chain couples TRBV2 to TRBJ1-1; 7 nucleotides align to TRBD1. This CDR3 has 14 residues. Trimming cost V 4 bases and J 0 bases; bases outside gene matches: 2. Germline V CDR1 and CDR2: SNHLY, FYNNEI. The CDR3 DNA sequence: TGTGCCAGCAGTGTCGACAGGGTGAACACTGAAGCTTTCTTT. It specifies CASSVDRVNTEAFF.

V usage is TRBV4-3 and J usage is TRBJ2-1, with 9 bases identical to TRBD2. V was pared by 3 bases and J by 7 bases, with 13 bases of the junction left unmatched. This CDR3 has 17 amino acids. Per the germline V gene, CDR1 is LGHNA and CDR2 is YSLEER. The CDR3 bases are TGCGCCAGCAGCCAGAGGCTAGCGGGGCTAGATGGTAATGAGCAGTTCTTC. The encoded protein is CASSQRLAGLDGNEQFF.

The chain uses TRBV7-2 and TRBJ2-2, with TRBD1 identical over 7 bases. This CDR3 contains 15 residues. Germline assignment: CDR1 SGHTA and CDR2 FQGNSA. V lost 5 bases, J lost 3 bases, and 6 bases stayed unmatched. CDR3: CASSPRQGHTGELFF. The CDR3 DNA reads as TGTGCCAGCAGCCCGCGACAGGGTCACACCGGGGAGCTGTTTTTT.

The chain couples TRBV2 to TRBJ2-2; the D is unclear. Trimming cost V 6 bases and J 3 bases, with 11 bases left between them. Germline V gene data show CDR1 as SNHLY and CDR2 as FYNNEI. This CDR3 region has 14 residues. The CDR3 region is CASRYPRDTGELFF. The CDR3 DNA sequence: TGTGCCAGCAGGTACCCTAGGGACACCGGGGAGCTGTTTTTT.

This clone was observed once. This CDR3 is CASSRGQGVGEQFF. The DNA of the CDR3 is TGTGCCAGCAGCCGTGGACAGGGGGTAGGTGAGCAGTTCTTC. The chain couples TRBV7-2 to TRBJ2-1, with 10 bases aligning to TRBD1. The germline gives CDR1 SGHTA, CDR2 FQGNSA. This CDR3 spans 14 amino acids. V lost 5 bases to trimming and J lost 9 bases; unmatched junction nucleotides: 7.